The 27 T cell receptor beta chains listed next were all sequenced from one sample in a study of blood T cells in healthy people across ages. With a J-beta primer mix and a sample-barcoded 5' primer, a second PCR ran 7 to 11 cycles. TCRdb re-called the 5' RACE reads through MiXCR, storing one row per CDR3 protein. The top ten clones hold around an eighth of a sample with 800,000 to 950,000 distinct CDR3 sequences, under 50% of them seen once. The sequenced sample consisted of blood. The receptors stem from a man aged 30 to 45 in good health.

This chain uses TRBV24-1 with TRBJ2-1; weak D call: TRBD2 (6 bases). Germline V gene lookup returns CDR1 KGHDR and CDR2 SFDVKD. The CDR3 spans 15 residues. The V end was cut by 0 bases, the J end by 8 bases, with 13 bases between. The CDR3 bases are TGTGCCACCAGTGATTTGGGGAGGCAGGGCGATGAGCAGTTCTTC. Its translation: CATSDLGRQGDEQFF.

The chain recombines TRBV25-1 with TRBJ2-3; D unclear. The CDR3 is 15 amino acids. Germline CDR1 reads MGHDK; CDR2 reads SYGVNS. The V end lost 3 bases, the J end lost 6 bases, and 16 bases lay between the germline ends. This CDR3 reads CASSDWEGSRDTQYF. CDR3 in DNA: TGTGCCAGCAGTGATTGGGAAGGTTCCCGGGATACGCAGTATTTT.

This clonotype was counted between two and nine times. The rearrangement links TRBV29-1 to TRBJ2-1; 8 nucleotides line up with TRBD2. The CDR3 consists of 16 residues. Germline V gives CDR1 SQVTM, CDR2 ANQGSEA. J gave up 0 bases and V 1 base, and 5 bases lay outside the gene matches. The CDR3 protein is CSVEAERGFSYNEQFF. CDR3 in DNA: TGCAGCGTTGAAGCGGAGCGGGGGTTCTCCTACAATGAGCAGTTCTTC.

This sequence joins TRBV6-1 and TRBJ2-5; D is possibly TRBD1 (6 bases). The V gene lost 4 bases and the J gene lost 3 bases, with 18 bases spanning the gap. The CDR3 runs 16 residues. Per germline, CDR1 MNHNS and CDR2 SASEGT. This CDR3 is CASSATTWTEKETQYF. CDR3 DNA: TGTGCCAGCAGTGCCACGACTTGGACAGAGAAAGAGACCCAGTACTTC.

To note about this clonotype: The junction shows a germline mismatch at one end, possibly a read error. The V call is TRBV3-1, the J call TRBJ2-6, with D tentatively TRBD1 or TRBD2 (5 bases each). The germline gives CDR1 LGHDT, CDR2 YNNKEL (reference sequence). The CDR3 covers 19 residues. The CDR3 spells CVSSQDRPTGISGANVLTF. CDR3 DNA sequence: TGTGTCAGCAGCCAAGACAGACCGACGGGGATCTCTGGGGCCAACGTCCTGACTTTC.

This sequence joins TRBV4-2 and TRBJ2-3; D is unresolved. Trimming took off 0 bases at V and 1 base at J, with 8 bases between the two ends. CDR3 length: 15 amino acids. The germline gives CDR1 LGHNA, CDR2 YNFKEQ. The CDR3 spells CASSQDLQGTDTQYF. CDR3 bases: TGTGCCAGCAGCCAAGATTTGCAGGGCACAGATACGCAGTATTTT.

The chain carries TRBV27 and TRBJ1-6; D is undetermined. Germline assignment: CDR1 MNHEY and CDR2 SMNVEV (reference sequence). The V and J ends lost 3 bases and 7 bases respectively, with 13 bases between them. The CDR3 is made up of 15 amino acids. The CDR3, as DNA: TGTGCCAGCAGTTTCCTCCGGGAGTTAAATTCACCCCTCCACTTT. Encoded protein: CASSFLRELNSPLHF.

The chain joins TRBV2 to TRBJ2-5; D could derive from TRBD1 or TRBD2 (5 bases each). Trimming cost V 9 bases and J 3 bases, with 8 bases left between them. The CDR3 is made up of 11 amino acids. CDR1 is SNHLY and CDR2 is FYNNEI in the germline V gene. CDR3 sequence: CARGVKETQYF. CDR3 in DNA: TGTGCCAGGGGGGTTAAAGAGACCCAGTACTTC.

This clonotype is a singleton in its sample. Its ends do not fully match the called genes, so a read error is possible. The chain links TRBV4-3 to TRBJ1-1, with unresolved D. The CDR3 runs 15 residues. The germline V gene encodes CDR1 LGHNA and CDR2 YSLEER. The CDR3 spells CANSQELNLNTEAFF. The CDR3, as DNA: TGCGCCAACAGCCAAGAATTGAACTTGAACACTGAAGCTTTCTTT.

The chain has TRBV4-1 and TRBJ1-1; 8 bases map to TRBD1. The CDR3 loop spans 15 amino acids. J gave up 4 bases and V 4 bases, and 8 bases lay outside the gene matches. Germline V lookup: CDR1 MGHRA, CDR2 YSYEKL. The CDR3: CASSPQDRAGTEAFF. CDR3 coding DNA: TGCGCCAGCAGCCCCCAGGACAGGGCGGGCACTGAAGCTTTCTTT.

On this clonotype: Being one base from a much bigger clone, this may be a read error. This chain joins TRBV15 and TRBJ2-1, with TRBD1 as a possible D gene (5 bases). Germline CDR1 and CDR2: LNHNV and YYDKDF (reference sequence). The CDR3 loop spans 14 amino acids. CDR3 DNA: TGTGCCACCAGCAGAGGCAAGGGGAACAATGGGCAGTTCTTC. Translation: CATSRGKGNNGQFF.

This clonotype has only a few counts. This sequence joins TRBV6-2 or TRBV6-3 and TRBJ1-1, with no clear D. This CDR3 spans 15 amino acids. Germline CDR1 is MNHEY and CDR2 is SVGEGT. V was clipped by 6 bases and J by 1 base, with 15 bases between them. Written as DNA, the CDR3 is TGTGCCAGCAGAACACAGAGTATGACGAACACTGAAGCTTTCTTT. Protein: CASRTQSMTNTEAFF.

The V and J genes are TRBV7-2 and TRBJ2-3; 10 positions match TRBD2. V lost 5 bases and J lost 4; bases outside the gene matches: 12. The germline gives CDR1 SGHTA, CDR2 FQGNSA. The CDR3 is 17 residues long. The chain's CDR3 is CASSPQSGGAVSDTQYF. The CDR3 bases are TGTGCCAGCAGCCCCCAAAGCGGGGGGGCAGTTTCAGATACGCAGTATTTT.

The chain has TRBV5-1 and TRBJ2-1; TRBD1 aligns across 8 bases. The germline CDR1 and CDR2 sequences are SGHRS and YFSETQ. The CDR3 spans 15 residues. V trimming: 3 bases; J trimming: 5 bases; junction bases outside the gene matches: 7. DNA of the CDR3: TGCGCCAGCAGCTCAGGACAGGGTATTAACAATGAGCAGTTCTTC. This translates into CASSSGQGINNEQFF.

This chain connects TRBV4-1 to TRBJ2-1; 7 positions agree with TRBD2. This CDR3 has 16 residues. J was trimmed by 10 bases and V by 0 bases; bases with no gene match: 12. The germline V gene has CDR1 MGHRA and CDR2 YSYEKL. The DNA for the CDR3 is TGCGCCAGCAGCCAAGATCAGCGGGGCCCCTACAGAGAGCAGTTCTTC. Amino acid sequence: CASSQDQRGPYREQFF.

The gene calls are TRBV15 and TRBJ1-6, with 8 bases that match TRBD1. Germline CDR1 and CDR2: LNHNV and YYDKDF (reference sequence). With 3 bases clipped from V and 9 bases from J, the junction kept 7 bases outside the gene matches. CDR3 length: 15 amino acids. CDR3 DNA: TGTGCCACCAGCAGCAGGACAGGGATGCGTTCACCCCTCCACTTT. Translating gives CATSSRTGMRSPLHF.

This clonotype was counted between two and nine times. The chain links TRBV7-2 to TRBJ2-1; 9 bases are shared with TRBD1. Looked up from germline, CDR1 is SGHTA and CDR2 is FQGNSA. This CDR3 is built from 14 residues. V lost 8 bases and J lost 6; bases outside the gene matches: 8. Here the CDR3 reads CASAGDRVPNEQFF. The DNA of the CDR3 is TGTGCCAGCGCAGGGGACAGGGTACCCAATGAGCAGTTCTTC.

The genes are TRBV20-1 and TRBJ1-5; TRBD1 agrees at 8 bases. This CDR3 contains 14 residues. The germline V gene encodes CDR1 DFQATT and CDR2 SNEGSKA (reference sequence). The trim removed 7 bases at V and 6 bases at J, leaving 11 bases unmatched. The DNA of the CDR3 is TGCAGTGGAGAGGACAGGGAAAGATTTCAGCCCCAGCATTTT. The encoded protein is CSGEDRERFQPQHF.

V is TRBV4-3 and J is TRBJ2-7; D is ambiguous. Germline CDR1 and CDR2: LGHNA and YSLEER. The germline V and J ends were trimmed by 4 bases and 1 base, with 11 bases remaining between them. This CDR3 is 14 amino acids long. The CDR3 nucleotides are TGCGCCAGCAGCCCAGCTAGTGGGTCCTACGAGCAGTACTTC. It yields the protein CASSPASGSYEQYF.

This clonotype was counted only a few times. CDR3 coding DNA: TGTGCCAGCAGTGAAAGGGTAGCGGATACGCAGTATTTT. Protein sequence: CASSERVADTQYF. The rearrangement uses TRBV2 and TRBJ2-3; weak D call: TRBD2 (5 bases). Per the germline V gene, CDR1 is SNHLY and CDR2 is FYNNEI. The CDR3 has 13 amino acids. The V gene lost 2 bases and the J gene lost 6 bases, with 9 bases spanning the gap.

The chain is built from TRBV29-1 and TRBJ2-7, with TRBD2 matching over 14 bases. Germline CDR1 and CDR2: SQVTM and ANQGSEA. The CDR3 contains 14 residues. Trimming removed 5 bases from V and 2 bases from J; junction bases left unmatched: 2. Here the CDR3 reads CSVLGLAGAYEQYF. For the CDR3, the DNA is TGCAGCGTTCTGGGACTAGCGGGGGCCTACGAGCAGTACTTC.

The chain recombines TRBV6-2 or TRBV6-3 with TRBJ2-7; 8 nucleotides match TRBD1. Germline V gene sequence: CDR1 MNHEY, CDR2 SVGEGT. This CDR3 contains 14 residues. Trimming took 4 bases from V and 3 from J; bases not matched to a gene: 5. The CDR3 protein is CASSLRGQGYEQYF. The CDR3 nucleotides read TGTGCCAGCAGTTTAAGAGGACAGGGCTACGAGCAGTACTTC.

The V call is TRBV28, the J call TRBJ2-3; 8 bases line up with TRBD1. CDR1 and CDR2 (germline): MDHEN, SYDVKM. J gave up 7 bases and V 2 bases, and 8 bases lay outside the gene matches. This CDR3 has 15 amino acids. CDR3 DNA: TGTGCCAGCAGTTTAGTCAGACAGGGGTTGAATACGCAGTATTTT. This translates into CASSLVRQGLNTQYF.

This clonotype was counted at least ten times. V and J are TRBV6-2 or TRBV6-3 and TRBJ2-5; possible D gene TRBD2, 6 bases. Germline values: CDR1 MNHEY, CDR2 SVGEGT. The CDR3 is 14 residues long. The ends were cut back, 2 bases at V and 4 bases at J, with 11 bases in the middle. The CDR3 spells CASSYVGGVETQYF. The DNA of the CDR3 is TGTGCCAGCAGTTACGTTGGAGGGGTAGAGACCCAGTACTTC.

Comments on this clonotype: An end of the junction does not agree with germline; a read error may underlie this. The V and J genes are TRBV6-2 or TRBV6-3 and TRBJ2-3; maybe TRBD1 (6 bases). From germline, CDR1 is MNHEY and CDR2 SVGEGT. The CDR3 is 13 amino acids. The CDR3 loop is CAGRVQGADTQYF. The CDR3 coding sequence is TGTGCCGGCAGGGTACAGGGAGCAGATACGCAGTATTTT.

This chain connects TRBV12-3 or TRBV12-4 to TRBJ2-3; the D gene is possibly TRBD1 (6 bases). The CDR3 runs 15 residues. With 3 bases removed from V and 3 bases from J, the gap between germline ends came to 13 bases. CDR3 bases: TGTGCCAGCAGTTTGGTACAGGGATGGACAGATACGCAGTATTTT. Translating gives CASSLVQGWTDTQYF.

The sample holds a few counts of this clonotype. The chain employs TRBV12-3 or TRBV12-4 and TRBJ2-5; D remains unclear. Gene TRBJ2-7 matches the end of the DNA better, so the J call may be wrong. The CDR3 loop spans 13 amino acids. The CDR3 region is CASSLTVRYEQYF. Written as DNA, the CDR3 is TGTGCCAGCAGTTTAACGGTGAGGTACGAGCAGTACTTC.